The source of this TCR beta chain is a study of cytomegalovirus exposure and HLA in healthy donors. Study-wide points: There were several of the most significant clusters that appeared linked to common viral pathogens in a later analysis. Near-uniform donor sequencing depth was presumed by presence/absence analyses.

Germline V gives CDR1 LGHNA, CDR2 YSLEER. The CDR3 consists of 16 residues. Trimming at V came to 0 bases and at J to 9 bases, leaving 7 bases not matched to a gene. With 60 Vbeta and 13 Jbeta primers, the PCR was carried out. Data came from immunoSEQ multiplex PCR; TCRdb stores just in-frame clones and leaves some out. The sample carries tens of thousands of clones, about 73% recorded once. Concerning this clone itself: The antigen is not known.

Sample: PBMCs. The chain carries TRBV4-3 and TRBJ1-6, with 8 bases lining up with TRBD1. This TCR came from a woman aged 55 to 70 in good health and CMV-seropositive. The CDR3 sequence is CASSQDWWTGSSPLHF. CDR3 bases: TGCGCCAGCAGCCAAGATTGGTGGACAGGGAGTTCACCCCTCCACTTT.